These 21 T cell receptor beta chains share one sample of origin, sequenced in a study of blood T cell repertoires in COVID-19. The table came from immunoSEQ multiplex PCR; TCRdb's copy has only in-frame clones and leaves some out. The sample comprises about 250,000 clones, nearly 90% of which are singletons, and roughly 3% rests with the top ten. The sample was peripheral blood. These receptors all stem from a man younger than 35 with active or convalescent COVID-19.

The V and J genes are TRBV3-1 (or the pseudogene TRBV3-2) and TRBJ2-3; 7 bases align to TRBD2. Germline CDR1 LGHDT, CDR2 YNNKEL (reference sequence). This CDR3 is built from 19 residues. With V trimmed by 1 base and J by 1 base, 14 bases remained unmatched. The CDR3 loop is CASSQAPGGERIGTDTQYF. DNA for the CDR3: TGTGCCAGCAGCCAAGCCCCGGGGGGAGAAAGGATCGGCACAGATACGCAGTATTTT.

This chain links TRBV5-1 with TRBJ1-2; TRBD1 matches at 9 bases. Trimming at V came to 5 bases and at J to 8 bases, leaving 7 bases not matched to a gene. The CDR3 consists of 13 residues. Per germline, CDR1 SGHRS and CDR2 YFSETQ. DNA of the CDR3: TGCGCCAGCAGTTGGGACAGGGTCCGGGGCTACACCTTC. Amino acid sequence: CASSWDRVRGYTF.

This clone turned up a few times. This chain connects TRBV7-2 to TRBJ1-5, with 9 bases lining up with TRBD1. The germline V gene encodes CDR1 SGHTA and CDR2 FQGNSA. V dropped 0 bases and J dropped 3; count of bases not matched to a gene: 3. CDR3 length equals 16 residues. CDR3 in amino acids: CASSLAGTGSNQPQHF. CDR3 coding DNA: TGTGCCAGCAGCTTAGCGGGGACAGGGTCCAATCAGCCCCAGCATTTT.

Only one count was recorded for this clone. This rearrangement joins TRBV27 to TRBJ2-5; TRBD2 agrees at 15 bases. Germline CDR1 reads MNHEY; CDR2 reads SMNVEV (reference sequence). V was pared by 6 bases and J by 5 bases, with 10 bases of the junction left unmatched. This CDR3 has 17 amino acids. The CDR3 sequence: CASSLGTSGGSQETQYF. CDR3 DNA: TGTGCCAGCAGCCTCGGGACTAGCGGGGGGTCTCAGGAGACCCAGTACTTC.

The rearrangement links TRBV28 to TRBJ1-3; D is uncertain. V was shortened by 5 bases and J by 3 bases, with 14 bases between the two germline ends. This CDR3 has 15 amino acids. Germline V gene sequence: CDR1 MDHEN, CDR2 SYDVKM. CDR3 sequence reads: CASSPPLGIGNTIYF. The DNA of the CDR3 is TGTGCCAGCAGTCCGCCTCTGGGCATTGGAAACACCATATATTTT. Full variable domain (outside the CDR3, taken from reference TRBV28 and TRBJ1-3): DVKVTQSSRYLVKRTGEKVFLECVQDMDHENMFWYRQDPGLGLRLIYFSYDVKMKEKGDIPEGYSVSREKKERFSLILESASTNQTSMYLCASSPPLGIGNTIYFGEGSWLTVV.

The rearrangement joins TRBV9 to TRBJ2-3; TRBD2 aligns across 11 bases. This CDR3 has 15 amino acids. Germline V gives CDR1 SGDLS, CDR2 YYNGEE. The J segment lost 4 bases and the V segment lost 0 bases, leaving 1 base of the junction unmatched. The CDR3 nucleotides read TGTGCCAGCAGCGTAGTAGCGGGGGGGGCAGATACGCAGTATTTT. Translated: CASSVVAGGADTQYF.

The J gene is TRBJ2-7, the V gene TRBV19; possible D gene TRBD2, 6 bases. With 7 bases removed from V and 2 bases from J, the gap between germline ends came to 15 bases. Germline lookup yields CDR1 LNHDA and CDR2 SQIVND (reference sequence). This CDR3 has 14 residues. CDR3 in DNA: TGTGCCAGTACCAAGACTAGTGGGACCTACGAGCAGTACTTC. Translated, it gives CASTKTSGTYEQYF.

The chain links TRBV9 to TRBJ2-1; 9 bases align to TRBD2. V lost 0 bases to trimming and J lost 2 bases; unmatched junction nucleotides: 0. The CDR3 runs to 15 residues. Looked up from germline, CDR1 is SGDLS and CDR2 is YYNGEE. CDR3 in amino acids: CASSVVAGAYNEQFF. Written as DNA, the CDR3 is TGTGCCAGCAGCGTAGTAGCGGGAGCCTACAATGAGCAGTTCTTC. The full variable domain, its missing parts supplied by reference TRBV9 and TRBJ2-1, is DSGVTQTPKHLITATGQRVTLRCSPRSGDLSVYWYQQSLDQGLQFLIQYYNGEERAKGNILERFSAQQFPDLHSELNLSSLELGDSALYFCASSVVAGAYNEQFFGPGTRLTVL.

This clone was observed a single time. This rearrangement joins TRBV4-3 to TRBJ1-4; D may be TRBD1 (5 bases). Germline CDR1 is LGHNA and CDR2 is YSLEER. The ends were cut back, 4 bases at V and 7 bases at J, with 19 bases in the middle. The CDR3 has 16 amino acids. As DNA, the CDR3 is TGCGCCAGCAGCCCCACACCCAGGGATGCAGGTGAAAAACTGTTTTTT. Residues: CASSPTPRDAGEKLFF.

The genes are TRBV10-3 and TRBJ1-5; a weak D match, TRBD1 (5 bases). V lost 6 bases and J lost 4, with 7 bases in between. The CDR3 has 12 residues. The germline CDR1 and CDR2 sequences are ENHRY and SYGVKD. For the CDR3, the DNA is TGTGCCATCAGGACAGATAATCAGCCCCAGCATTTT. Amino acid sequence: CAIRTDNQPQHF.

The chain employs TRBV27 and TRBJ1-2; 8 nucleotides line up with TRBD1. With 6 bases clipped from V and 2 bases from J, the junction kept 8 bases outside the gene matches. This CDR3 has 15 amino acids. Germline CDR1 is MNHEY and CDR2 is SMNVEV (reference sequence). The CDR3 DNA sequence: TGTGCCAGCAGCATAAGACAGGGGTTCAACTATGGCTACACCTTC. Protein product: CASSIRQGFNYGYTF.

The gene calls are TRBV4-3 and TRBJ1-1; D uncertain. The germline V gene has CDR1 LGHNA and CDR2 YSLEER. CDR3 length: 15 amino acids. V lost 3 bases to trimming and J lost 4 bases, with 15 bases between them. The CDR3 coding sequence is TGCGCCAGCAGCCAGAACGCTTTGGGAGTCACTGAAGCTTTCTTT. It is translated as CASSQNALGVTEAFF.

The V call is TRBV12-3 or TRBV12-4, the J call TRBJ1-1; the match to TRBD1 covers 10 bases. This CDR3 has 13 amino acids. Trimming took 6 bases from V and 6 from J; bases not matched to a gene: 4. The CDR3 sequence is CASRWTGGSEAFF. The CDR3 nucleotides read TGTGCCAGCAGATGGACAGGGGGATCTGAAGCTTTCTTT.

The chain combines TRBV24-1 with TRBJ1-2; no definite D call. V shed 3 bases and J shed 10 bases, with 11 bases lying between them. The V gene's germline CDR1 is KGHDR and CDR2 SFDVKD. The CDR3 contains 12 residues. Written as DNA, the CDR3 is TGTGCCACCAGTGATCAGGAGCGGGACTACACCTTC. Amino acid sequence: CATSDQERDYTF.

The V call is TRBV3-1 (or the pseudogene TRBV3-2), the J call TRBJ1-2; 9 nucleotides agree with TRBD1. This CDR3 has 18 residues. The V segment lost 6 bases and the J segment 5 bases; nucleotides outside the gene matches: 19. Germline V gene data show CDR1 as LGHDT and CDR2 as YNNKEL (reference sequence). The CDR3 loop is CASSFFPPSSGTGYGYTF. The CDR3 bases are TGTGCCAGCAGTTTCTTCCCCCCCTCTTCCGGGACAGGGTATGGCTACACCTTC.

The V and J genes are TRBV9 and TRBJ2-5; D gene uncertain. Germline CDR1 is SGDLS and CDR2 is YYNGEE. CDR3 length: 11 amino acids. Trimming pared 3 bases from V and 3 bases from J, leaving 3 bases between. In DNA, the CDR3 is TGTGCCAGCAGCGCCGAAGAGACCCAGTACTTC. Its protein product is CASSAEETQYF.

The V gene is TRBV29-1, the J gene TRBJ1-2; 7 nucleotides align to TRBD1. The trim removed 7 bases at V and 2 bases at J, leaving 10 bases unmatched. The germline V gene encodes CDR1 SQVTM and CDR2 ANQGSEA. The CDR3 is 14 residues long. CDR3 nucleotides: TGCAGCGCCGAAACCCAGGGGGTCAACTATGGCTACACCTTC. It yields the protein CSAETQGVNYGYTF. The full variable domain, in which reference TRBV29-1 and TRBJ1-2 provide the parts outside the CDR3, is SAVISQKPSRDICQRGTSLTIQCQVDSQVTMMFWYRQQPGQSLTLIATANQGSEATYESGFVIDKFPISRPNLTFSTLTVSNMSPEDSSIYLCSAETQGVNYGYTFGSGTRLTVV.

The V gene is TRBV27, the J gene TRBJ2-7; no clear D. The CDR3 is 14 residues long. Trimming removed 4 bases from V and 1 base from J, with 11 bases in between. Germline V CDR1 and CDR2: MNHEY, SMNVEV (reference sequence). The CDR3 sequence: CASSWQALSYEQYF. The DNA of the CDR3 is TGTGCCAGCAGTTGGCAGGCCCTTTCCTACGAGCAGTACTTC.

The chain carries TRBV27 and TRBJ2-1, with 9 bases that match TRBD1. This CDR3 region has 13 residues. The V gene's germline CDR1 is MNHEY and CDR2 SMNVEV (reference sequence). Unmatched junction bases numbered 0, after V lost 0 bases and J lost 9 bases. DNA of the CDR3: TGTGCCAGCAGTTTATCGGACAGGGGTGAGCAGTTCTTC. The encoded protein is CASSLSDRGEQFF.

The chain uses TRBV7-2 and TRBJ1-5; 7 nucleotides match TRBD1. V lost 2 bases, J lost 2 bases, and 15 bases stayed unmatched. CDR3 size: 19 residues. Germline V lookup: CDR1 SGHTA, CDR2 FQGNSA. The CDR3 sequence is CASSLNGNRGRWGNQPQHF. The DNA of the CDR3 is TGTGCCAGCAGCTTAAATGGGAACAGGGGTAGGTGGGGCAATCAGCCCCAGCATTTT.

This rearrangement joins TRBV7-2 to TRBJ2-6; possible D gene TRBD1, 6 bases. CDR3 length: 15 residues. The V gene's germline CDR1 is SGHTA and CDR2 FQGNSA. Trimming stripped 4 bases from V and 3 bases from J, with 10 bases between. The CDR3 coding sequence is TGTGCCAGCAGCTCCTACAGGGTTGGGGCCAACGTCCTGACTTTC. This codes for CASSSYRVGANVLTF.